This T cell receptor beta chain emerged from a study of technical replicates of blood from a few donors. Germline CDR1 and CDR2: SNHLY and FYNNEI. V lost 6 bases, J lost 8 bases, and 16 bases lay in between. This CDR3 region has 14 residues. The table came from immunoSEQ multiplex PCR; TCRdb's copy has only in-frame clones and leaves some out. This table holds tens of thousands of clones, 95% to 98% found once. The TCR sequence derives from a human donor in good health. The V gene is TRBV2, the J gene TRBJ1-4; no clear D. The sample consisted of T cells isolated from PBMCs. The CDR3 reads CASRGSSEGEKLFF. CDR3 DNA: TGTGCCAGCAGGGGGAGCTCGGAAGGGGAAAAACTGTTTTTT. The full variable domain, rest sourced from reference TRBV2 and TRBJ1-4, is EPEVTQTPSHQVTQMGQEVILRCVPISNHLYFYWYRQILGQKVEFLVSFYNNEISEKSEIFDDQFSVERPDGSNFTLKIRSTKLEDSAMYFCASRGSSEGEKLFFGSGTQLSVL.